The 32 T cell receptor beta chains in this list originate from one sample, sequenced in a study of blood T cell repertoires in COVID-19. Data came from immunoSEQ multiplex PCR; TCRdb stores just in-frame clones and leaves some out. The sample shows 250,000 to 350,000 clones, approximately 86% of them seen only once. The material sequenced was peripheral blood. These receptors were taken from a woman aged 70-85 years with COVID-19, enrolled during active disease.

This clone was observed a handful of times. The chain couples TRBV7-6 to TRBJ2-7; 7 bases align to TRBD1. Germline values: CDR1 SGHVS, CDR2 FNYEAQ. The V gene end was trimmed by 2 bases and the J gene end by 3 bases; junction bases not matched to a gene: 7. This CDR3 has 15 residues. The CDR3: CASSLFSQGIYEQYF. As DNA, the CDR3 is TGTGCCAGCAGCTTATTCTCACAGGGGATCTACGAGCAGTACTTC.

The gene calls are TRBV7-6 and TRBJ2-1; TRBD2 is a possible D gene (6 bases). Per the germline V gene, CDR1 is SGHVS and CDR2 is FNYEAQ. Trimming pared 3 bases from V and 0 bases from J, leaving 12 bases between. The CDR3 is 16 residues long. CDR3 sequence: CASSFSSVSSYNEQFF. The CDR3 DNA follows: TGTGCCAGCAGCTTCTCTAGCGTCAGCTCCTACAATGAGCAGTTCTTC.

The V gene is TRBV7-9, the J gene TRBJ1-2; possible D gene TRBD1, 5 bases. This CDR3 contains 13 residues. V shed 2 bases and J shed 5 bases, with 9 bases lying between them. Germline lookup yields CDR1 SEHNR and CDR2 FQNEAQ (reference sequence). The DNA for the CDR3 is TGTGCCAGCAGCTTACAAGGGGAATATGGCTACACCTTC. The encoded protein is CASSLQGEYGYTF.

V gene TRBV3-1 (or the pseudogene TRBV3-2) combines with J gene TRBJ1-6; D gene ambiguous. The CDR3 runs 14 residues. CDR1 is LGHDT, CDR2 YNNKEL, per germline (reference sequence). V was clipped by 4 bases and J by 3 bases, with 7 bases between them. The DNA for the CDR3 is TGTGCCAGCAGCCTCCTCGTCTATAATTCACCCCTCCACTTT. It codes for CASSLLVYNSPLHF.

V is TRBV5-4 and J is TRBJ2-3; 13 bases align to TRBD2. The ends lost 0 bases at V and 9 bases at J; junction bases unmatched: 7. CDR1 is SGHNT, CDR2 YYREEE, per germline (reference sequence). The CDR3 consists of 16 residues. CDR3 region: CASSLATSGGASTQYF. In DNA, the CDR3 is TGTGCCAGCAGCTTGGCCACTAGCGGGGGGGCCAGCACGCAGTATTTT.

V and J are TRBV12-5 and TRBJ2-7, with 10 bases fitting TRBD1. With 2 bases clipped from V and 5 bases from J, the junction kept 6 bases outside the gene matches. Germline CDR1 reads LGHNT; CDR2 reads FRNRAP. This CDR3 is built from 15 residues. CDR3 coding DNA: TGTGCTAGTGGTTTGAACCGGGACAGGGGCGACGAGCAGTACTTC. Protein product: CASGLNRDRGDEQYF.

This chain joins TRBV5-6 and TRBJ2-2, with TRBD2 identical over 11 bases. The CDR3 sequence is 16 residues long. V gave up 5 bases and J gave up 3 bases; unmatched junction bases: 6. Looked up from germline, CDR1 is SGHDT and CDR2 is YYEEEE. The CDR3 is CASRDASGGYTGELFF. CDR3 coding DNA: TGTGCCAGCAGGGACGCTAGCGGGGGGTACACCGGGGAGCTGTTTTTT.

The chain joins TRBV11-1 to TRBJ2-1, with D maybe TRBD2 (5 bases). From germline, CDR1 is SGHAT and CDR2 FQDESV (reference sequence). This CDR3 spans 15 amino acids. V lost 3 bases and J lost 0, with 9 bases in between. The CDR3 DNA is TGTGCCAGCAGCTTCGGGGTGAGCTCCTACAATGAGCAGTTCTTC. Translation gives CASSFGVSSYNEQFF.

In this sample, this clone turned up a few times. J is TRBJ2-2 and V is TRBV24-1; a weak D match, TRBD1 (6 bases). Trimming stripped 5 bases from V and 5 bases from J, with 14 bases between. The V gene's germline CDR1 is KGHDR and CDR2 SFDVKD. This CDR3 has 15 amino acids. The CDR3 sequence: CATSVGGVKTGELFF. Here the CDR3 DNA reads TGTGCCACCAGTGTAGGGGGAGTTAAGACCGGGGAGCTGTTTTTT.

This clone has only one observation. The chain is built from TRBV4-3 and TRBJ2-5, with D tentatively TRBD2 (6 bases). The V end was cut by 8 bases, the J end by 5 bases, with 18 bases between. The CDR3 loop spans 14 amino acids. The germline V gene encodes CDR1 LGHNA and CDR2 YSLEER. The DNA of the CDR3 is TGCGCCAGCTCACCCCGGGGGAGAGGGGAGACCCAGTACTTC. This gives the protein CASSPRGRGETQYF.

The chain is built from TRBV28 and TRBJ2-5; TRBD2 aligns across 7 bases. This CDR3 spans 16 amino acids. CDR1 is MDHEN and CDR2 is SYDVKM in the germline V gene. With V trimmed by 5 bases and J by 5 bases, 14 bases remained unmatched. The CDR3 spells CASSPQLQAGMETQYF. The CDR3 coding sequence is TGTGCCAGCAGTCCACAACTTCAAGCGGGGATGGAGACCCAGTACTTC.

The V gene is TRBV20-1, the J gene TRBJ1-2; D uncertain. The CDR3 sequence is 11 residues long. V lost 5 bases and J 1 base, leaving 5 bases between the germline ends. Germline values: CDR1 DFQATT, CDR2 SNEGSKA (reference sequence). This chain's CDR3 is CSASYNYGYTF. The CDR3 DNA reads TGCAGTGCTTCGTATAACTATGGCTACACCTTC.

The chain links TRBV3-1 (or the pseudogene TRBV3-2) to TRBJ1-5; 10 nucleotides match TRBD1. The CDR3 spans 16 residues. J was trimmed by 3 bases and V by 2 bases; bases with no gene match: 4. Per the germline V gene, CDR1 is LGHDT and CDR2 is YNNKEL (reference sequence). DNA for the CDR3: TGTGCCAGCAGCCAATCGGGACAGGGGTTCAATCAGCCCCAGCATTTT. It specifies CASSQSGQGFNQPQHF.

The J gene is TRBJ1-5, the V gene TRBV19; 7 bases align to TRBD1. The V segment lost 5 bases and the J segment 7 bases; nucleotides outside the gene matches: 5. Germline loops: CDR1 LNHDA, CDR2 SQIVND (reference sequence). CDR3 size: 13 residues. The CDR3 spells CASSPQGSQPQHF. CDR3 sequence (DNA): TGTGCCAGTAGTCCACAGGGGAGCCAGCCCCAGCATTTT.

This rearrangement joins TRBV2 to TRBJ2-5, with 9 bases identical to TRBD1. V shed 2 bases, J shed 4 bases, and the junction held 2 bases outside the gene matches. The length of the CDR3 is 14 residues. Germline CDR1 and CDR2: SNHLY and FYNNEI. CDR3 region: CASSEPDRGETQYF. CDR3 in DNA: TGTGCCAGCAGTGAACCGGACAGGGGAGAGACCCAGTACTTC.

The J gene is TRBJ1-1, the V gene TRBV19; 8 bases match TRBD1. The CDR3 consists of 15 residues. Germline values: CDR1 LNHDA, CDR2 SQIVND (reference sequence). V lost 4 bases and J lost 1; bases outside the gene matches: 5. The CDR3 DNA reads TGTGCCAGTAGTACTCCCGACAGGGGGAACACTGAAGCTTTCTTT. It translates to CASSTPDRGNTEAFF.

The V call is TRBV4-2, the J call TRBJ1-1; D call uncertain. Trimming removed 4 bases from V and 4 bases from J, with 19 bases in between. CDR1 and CDR2 from the germline V gene are LGHNA and YNFKEQ. This CDR3 spans 16 amino acids. The CDR3 here is CASSRRLTTNGTEAFF. The CDR3 bases are TGTGCCAGCAGCCGGCGCCTGACTACTAATGGCACTGAAGCTTTCTTT.

The chain has TRBV19 and TRBJ1-1; TRBD1 matches 7 bases. The V and J ends lost 4 bases and 1 base, in that order; junction bases with no gene match: 9. CDR3 size: 16 residues. Germline assignment: CDR1 LNHDA and CDR2 SQIVND (reference sequence). This CDR3 reads CASSTSLGQSNTEAFF. The CDR3 DNA is TGTGCCAGTAGTACGAGCCTGGGACAGTCGAACACTGAAGCTTTCTTT.

J is TRBJ2-1 and V is TRBV18; 8 bases are shared with TRBD2. Germline V gene sequence: CDR1 KGHSH, CDR2 LQKENI. With V trimmed by 6 bases and J by 6 bases, 7 bases remained unmatched. This CDR3 comprises 14 residues. CDR3 DNA: TGTGCCAGCTCCCGGGGGGGCCTTCCCAATGAGCAGTTCTTC. The encoded protein is CASSRGGLPNEQFF.

The chain carries TRBV5-1 and TRBJ1-5; 7 bases line up with TRBD1. In germline, CDR1 is SGHRS, CDR2 YFSETQ. The CDR3 runs 15 residues. Trimming removed 3 bases from V and 4 bases from J; junction bases left unmatched: 7. In DNA form, the CDR3 reads TGCGCCAGCAGCTCTACAGGGGAGAAGAATCAGCCCCAGCATTTT. This gives the protein CASSSTGEKNQPQHF. Full variable domain (remainder filled in from reference TRBV5-1 and TRBJ1-5): KAGVTQTPRYLIKTRGQQVTLSCSPISGHRSVSWYQQTPGQGLQFLFEYFSETQRNKGNFPGRFSGRQFSNSRSEMNVSTLELGDSALYLCASSSTGEKNQPQHFGDGTRLSIL.

The chain joins TRBV5-6 to TRBJ1-1; 8 bases match TRBD1. This CDR3 has 14 residues. Germline-derived CDR1 and CDR2 are SGHDT and YYEEEE. With V trimmed by 7 bases and J by 4 bases, 9 bases remained unmatched. CDR3 coding DNA: TGTGCCAGCTTCCTGGGACAGGACCGCACTGAAGCTTTCTTT. Amino acid sequence: CASFLGQDRTEAFF. The variable domain in full, completed from reference TRBV5-6 and TRBJ1-1, reads DAGVTQSPTHLIKTRGQQVTLRCSPKSGHDTVSWYQQALGQGPQFIFQYYEEEERQRGNFPDRFSGHQFPNYSSELNVNALLLGDSALYLCASFLGQDRTEAFFGQGTRLTVV.

The rearrangement links TRBV6-5 to TRBJ1-1; TRBD1 might be the D (6 bases). This CDR3 comprises 13 residues. Germline CDR1 MNHEY, CDR2 SVGAGI. V was shortened by 6 bases and J by 7 bases, with 15 bases between the two germline ends. This CDR3 reads CASSRTAEGEAFF. The CDR3, as DNA: TGTGCCAGCAGCCGGACAGCTGAGGGTGAAGCTTTCTTT.

This clone was picked up one time. This chain uses TRBV18 with TRBJ2-3; D may be TRBD2 (7 bases). Germline V gives CDR1 KGHSH, CDR2 LQKENI. The V gene lost 2 bases and the J gene lost 2 bases, with 17 bases spanning the gap. The CDR3 loop spans 17 amino acids. CDR3 amino acids: CASSPRRGPQNTDTQYF. CDR3 DNA: TGTGCCAGCTCACCAAGGCGGGGGCCCCAAAACACAGATACGCAGTATTTT.

This chain connects TRBV9 to TRBJ2-1, with 11 bases lining up with TRBD2. Germline V gene sequence: CDR1 SGDLS, CDR2 YYNGEE. CDR3 length equals 15 residues. The V and J ends lost 2 bases and 3 bases, in that order; junction bases with no gene match: 1. The CDR3 sequence is CASSVGLAVYNEQFF. The CDR3 region has the DNA TGTGCCAGCAGCGTGGGACTAGCGGTCTACAATGAGCAGTTCTTC.

V gene TRBV20-1 combines with J gene TRBJ2-7; D perhaps matches TRBD2 (7 bases). The V end was cut by 3 bases, the J end by 0 bases, with 12 bases between. The CDR3 has 14 amino acids. Germline lookup yields CDR1 DFQATT and CDR2 SNEGSKA (reference sequence). CDR3 sequence reads: CSASPGGLSYEQYF. Written as DNA, the CDR3 is TGCAGTGCTAGTCCGGGGGGCCTCTCCTACGAGCAGTACTTC.

This rearrangement joins TRBV5-6 to TRBJ2-3, with 9 bases fitting TRBD2. V was clipped by 0 bases and J by 4 bases; unmatched bases: 6. This CDR3 is built from 16 residues. Germline values: CDR1 SGHDT, CDR2 YYEEEE. Here the CDR3 DNA reads TGTGCCAGCAGCTTGGGAAGCGGGGGGCCCCCAGATACGCAGTATTTT. Amino acid sequence: CASSLGSGGPPDTQYF. Full variable domain (rest looked up from reference TRBV5-6 and TRBJ2-3): DAGVTQSPTHLIKTRGQQVTLRCSPKSGHDTVSWYQQALGQGPQFIFQYYEEEERQRGNFPDRFSGHQFPNYSSELNVNALLLGDSALYLCASSLGSGGPPDTQYFGPGTRLTVL.

This chain joins TRBV3-1 (or the pseudogene TRBV3-2) and TRBJ1-3; 7 nucleotides line up with TRBD1. The CDR3 length is 15 residues. V shed 4 bases and J 0 bases; nucleotides not matched to a gene: 3. CDR1 is LGHDT and CDR2 is YNNKEL in the germline V gene (reference sequence). CDR3 amino acids: CASSLRDSSGNTIYF. CDR3 nucleotides: TGTGCCAGCAGCCTTAGGGACAGCTCTGGAAACACCATATATTTT.

V gene TRBV5-6 combines with J gene TRBJ2-3; 8 bases align to TRBD1. The ends lost 5 bases at V and 4 bases at J; junction bases unmatched: 9. The CDR3 extends over 15 amino acids. Germline V gives CDR1 SGHDT, CDR2 YYEEEE. The CDR3: CASSFLWTGSDTQYF. Here the CDR3 DNA reads TGTGCCAGCAGTTTCTTATGGACAGGGTCAGATACGCAGTATTTT.

The chain joins TRBV7-9 to TRBJ1-1; possibly TRBD1 for D (6 bases). The CDR3 is 16 amino acids. Germline V gene lookup returns CDR1 SEHNR and CDR2 FQNEAQ (reference sequence). The germline V and J ends were trimmed by 5 bases and 1 base, with 17 bases remaining between them. The CDR3 DNA reads as TGTGCCAGCAGCCCTGGCGGACAAGGGGGGAACACTGAAGCTTTCTTT. It specifies CASSPGGQGGNTEAFF.

This clone was seen a single time. The chain recombines TRBV5-4 with TRBJ2-3; possible D gene TRBD2, 5 bases. Trimming removed 0 bases at V and 3 bases at J, with 8 bases between. This CDR3 spans 14 amino acids. Germline CDR1 reads SGHNT; CDR2 reads YYREEE (reference sequence). CDR3 residues: CASSLARETDTQYF. CDR3 bases: TGTGCCAGCAGCTTGGCAAGGGAGACAGATACGCAGTATTTT.

This clone occurred once. The chain couples TRBV12-3 or TRBV12-4 to TRBJ1-2; D uncertain. Trimming removed 2 bases from V and 4 bases from J, with 5 bases in between. The CDR3 has 12 amino acids. The CDR3 loop reads CASSLRVYGYTF. The CDR3 bases are TGTGCCAGCAGTTTACGTGTCTATGGCTACACCTTC.

The chain employs TRBV4-2 and TRBJ2-5, with a possible D match to TRBD2 (6 bases). Germline V gives CDR1 LGHNA, CDR2 YNFKEQ. The CDR3 totals 15 residues. Trimming pared 0 bases from V and 3 bases from J, leaving 11 bases between. CDR3 protein: CASSQDIAGKETQYF. The CDR3 DNA sequence: TGTGCCAGCAGCCAAGATATCGCGGGGAAAGAGACCCAGTACTTC.